These 25 T cell receptor beta chains came from one sample sequenced in a study of shared clonotypes between healthy human individuals. TCRdb's table, derived via immunoSEQ multiplex PCR, lists solely in-frame clones and lacks some. This table holds some 700,000 clones, less than 95% found once. The sample comprised memory CD8+ T cells from PBMCs. Subset reported: CD45RO+ cells pooled with CCR7-negative TemRA cells. All receptors come from a man younger than 35 in good health. Some clones in this sample may be carry-over from other donors' samples.

This chain's CDR3 is CASSHIRAGGPDPFRLATQYF. CDR3 coding DNA: TGTGCCAGCAGCCACATCCGAGCGGGAGGGCCAGACCCCTTTCGTCTTGCTACGCAGTATTTT. The rearrangement joins TRBV14 to TRBJ2-3, with TRBD2 matching 10 bases. V lost 3 bases to trimming and J lost 8 bases; unmatched junction nucleotides: 26. The CDR3 runs to 21 residues. CDR1 SGHDN and CDR2 FVKESK come from the germline V gene.

The chain couples TRBV28 to TRBJ1-5; D might be TRBD1 (5 bases). This CDR3 is built from 14 residues. CDR1 and CDR2 from the germline V gene are MDHEN and SYDVKM. V was clipped by 8 bases and J by 0 bases, with 11 bases between them. CDR3 nucleotides: TGTGCCAGCCTGTACAGGCATAGCAATCAGCCCCAGCATTTT. This sequence encodes CASLYRHSNQPQHF.

This clone was detected once. The rearrangement joins TRBV5-4 to TRBJ1-2, with 9 bases lining up with TRBD1. Per germline, CDR1 SGHNT and CDR2 YYREEE (reference sequence). The CDR3 is 15 amino acids. V lost 0 bases to trimming and J lost 8 bases; unmatched junction nucleotides: 8. The CDR3, as DNA: TGTGCCAGCAGCTTGGATGCGGGACAGGGTGTCGGCTACACCTTC. It translates to CASSLDAGQGVGYTF.

The J gene is TRBJ2-3, the V gene TRBV11-2, with 14 bases aligning to TRBD2. CDR3 length: 17 amino acids. The J segment lost 6 bases and the V segment lost 0 bases, leaving 5 bases of the junction unmatched. Germline CDR1 is SGHAT and CDR2 is FQNNGV. CDR3 protein: CASSLDPTSGGVDTQYF. For the CDR3, the DNA is TGTGCCAGCAGCTTAGATCCGACTAGCGGGGGGGTGGATACGCAGTATTTT.

The V and J genes are TRBV7-9 and TRBJ2-1; 8 bases fit TRBD2. V lost 10 bases, J lost 9 bases, and 14 bases stayed unmatched. CDR3 size: 14 residues. Per the germline V gene, CDR1 is SEHNR and CDR2 is FQNEAQ (reference sequence). The CDR3 loop is CATAPGLALSEQFF. CDR3 bases: TGTGCCACCGCGCCCGGACTAGCTCTTTCTGAGCAGTTCTTC.

J is TRBJ2-7 and V is TRBV15; D uncertain. Per the germline V gene, CDR1 is LNHNV and CDR2 is YYDKDF (reference sequence). V lost 5 bases and J 11 bases, leaving 19 bases between the germline ends. The length of the CDR3 is 13 residues. CDR3 in amino acids: CATSGQDQTEKYF. CDR3 in DNA: TGTGCCACCAGCGGCCAAGACCAGACGGAAAAGTACTTC.

V gene TRBV19 combines with J gene TRBJ2-7, with 8 bases fitting TRBD2. Germline V CDR1 and CDR2: LNHDA, SQIVND (reference sequence). This CDR3 contains 13 residues. V shed 6 bases, J shed 6 bases, and the junction held 7 bases outside the gene matches. The CDR3 loop is CASRGAGEGEQYF. The CDR3 DNA follows: TGTGCCAGTAGGGGAGCGGGGGAGGGCGAGCAGTACTTC. Drawing the rest from reference TRBV19 and TRBJ2-7, the complete variable domain is DGGITQSPKYLFRKEGQNVTLSCEQNLNHDAMYWYRQDPGQGLRLIYYSQIVNDFQKGDIAEGYSVSREKKESFPLTVTSAQKNPTAFYLCASRGAGEGEQYFGPGTRLTVT.

This chain connects TRBV7-8 to TRBJ2-1; D is unresolved. The CDR3 sequence is 13 residues long. Between the trimmed V and J ends, which lost 5 bases and 12 bases, there was a span of 17 bases. Per germline, CDR1 SGHVS and CDR2 FQNEAQ. As DNA, the CDR3 is TGTGCCAGCAGCCAAACGGAGATGGCGCGGCAGTTCTTC. It is translated as CASSQTEMARQFF.

In this sample, this clone turned up a few times. The chain's CDR3 is CASSEVAGRGTEAFF. The CDR3 nucleotides read TGTGCCAGCAGTGAAGTTGCAGGGAGGGGAACTGAAGCTTTCTTT. V usage is TRBV6-1 and J usage is TRBJ1-1; D might be TRBD1 (5 bases). This CDR3 has 15 residues. Trimming pared 1 base from V and 5 bases from J, leaving 14 bases between. Per germline, CDR1 MNHNS and CDR2 SASEGT.

The chain joins TRBV5-1 to TRBJ1-1; D possibly corresponds to TRBD1 (6 bases). Looked up from germline, CDR1 is SGHRS and CDR2 is YFSETQ. Trimming took off 0 bases at V and 7 bases at J, with 13 bases between the two ends. The CDR3 covers 14 residues. CDR3 region: CASSLVPRGGEAFF. The CDR3 bases are TGCGCCAGCAGCTTGGTCCCCAGGGGCGGTGAAGCTTTCTTT.

The chain carries TRBV5-1 and TRBJ2-7; TRBD1 matches 9 bases. Germline CDR1 SGHRS, CDR2 YFSETQ. The trim removed 2 bases at V and 4 bases at J, leaving 4 bases unmatched. This CDR3 spans 14 amino acids. CDR3: CASSFGTGRYEQYF. The CDR3 DNA reads as TGCGCCAGCAGCTTCGGGACAGGGAGGTACGAGCAGTACTTC.

The V and J genes are TRBV6-1 and TRBJ2-1; D unclear. Trimming pared 5 bases from V and 6 bases from J, leaving 23 bases between. The CDR3 is made up of 17 amino acids. Germline V gene lookup returns CDR1 MNHNS and CDR2 SASEGT. The CDR3 here is CASSQGRPRVPFNEQFF. DNA for the CDR3: TGTGCCAGCAGTCAAGGACGCCCCCGGGTCCCGTTCAATGAGCAGTTCTTC.

This rearrangement joins TRBV27 to TRBJ1-3; D may be TRBD1 (5 bases). Per germline, CDR1 MNHEY and CDR2 SMNVEV (reference sequence). V was clipped by 1 base and J by 0 bases, with 16 bases between them. This CDR3 spans 18 amino acids. CDR3 sequence reads: CASSLWAPTGNSGNTIYF. As DNA, the CDR3 is TGTGCCAGCAGTTTATGGGCCCCAACAGGCAACTCTGGAAACACCATATATTTT.

The chain uses TRBV27 and TRBJ2-7; 7 bases fit TRBD1. Trimming took 5 bases from V and 0 from J; bases not matched to a gene: 4. This CDR3 has 14 amino acids. Germline CDR1 MNHEY, CDR2 SMNVEV (reference sequence). In DNA, the CDR3 is TGTGCCAGCAGTCAGAACAGGGGCTCCTACGAGCAGTACTTC. Amino acid sequence: CASSQNRGSYEQYF.

The V and J genes are TRBV2 and TRBJ1-5; 8 bases match TRBD1. V was pared by 6 bases and J by 4 bases, with 2 bases of the junction left unmatched. The CDR3 covers 13 residues. The germline V gene encodes CDR1 SNHLY and CDR2 FYNNEI. CDR3 nucleotides: TGTGCCAGCAGAAGGACAGGGAATCAGCCCCAGCATTTT. This sequence encodes CASRRTGNQPQHF.

The chain recombines TRBV7-2 with TRBJ1-2; no firm D call. The V gene lost 5 bases and the J gene lost 4 bases, with 20 bases spanning the gap. Germline V CDR1 and CDR2: SGHTA, FQGNSA. The CDR3 runs to 16 residues. Here the CDR3 DNA reads TGTGCCAGCAGCCAGAATGGTAATCAGATCTTCTATGGCTACACCTTC. Amino acid sequence: CASSQNGNQIFYGYTF.

This chain joins TRBV4-2 and TRBJ1-1, with D possibly being TRBD1 (6 bases). The germline V gene encodes CDR1 LGHNA and CDR2 YNFKEQ. V was cut by 5 bases and J by 0 bases, with 22 bases left in between. The CDR3 is made up of 18 amino acids. Written as DNA, the CDR3 is TGTGCCAGCAGCTATACACCTACAGGGATCCAACTGAACACTGAAGCTTTCTTT. Residues: CASSYTPTGIQLNTEAFF.

On this clone itself: Additional DNA sequences in this sample encode the identical CDR3. V usage is TRBV7-9 and J usage is TRBJ2-1; D not certain. CDR3 length: 11 amino acids. Germline V gene sequence: CDR1 SEHNR, CDR2 FQNEAQ (reference sequence). The V end was cut by 5 bases, the J end by 9 bases, with 8 bases between. CDR3 coding DNA: TGTGCCAGCAGCCTTCCCGGTGAGCAGTTCTTC. This sequence encodes CASSLPGEQFF. Full variable domain (missing parts from reference TRBV7-9 and TRBJ2-1): DTGVSQNPRHKITKRGQNVTFRCDPISEHNRLYWYRQTLGQGPEFLTYFQNEAQLEKSRLLSDRFSAERPKGSFSTLEIQRTEQGDSAMYLCASSLPGEQFFGPGTRLTVL.

The chain couples TRBV6-5 to TRBJ2-1; D remains unclear. Germline CDR1 MNHEY, CDR2 SVGAGI. V lost 6 bases, J lost 7 bases, and 7 bases lay in between. The CDR3 has 11 amino acids. The CDR3 is CASSTSNEQFF. The CDR3 DNA reads as TGTGCCAGCAGCACCTCAAATGAGCAGTTCTTC.

This rearrangement joins TRBV6-5 to TRBJ1-1; D might be TRBD1 (5 bases). V lost 0 bases to trimming and J lost 3 bases, with 8 bases between them. This CDR3 has 14 residues. Germline values: CDR1 MNHEY, CDR2 SVGAGI. In DNA, the CDR3 is TGTGCCAGCAGTTACTCGCTGGGGGACACTGAAGCTTTCTTT. As protein: CASSYSLGDTEAFF.

J is TRBJ2-3 and V is TRBV7-6; 7 nucleotides line up with TRBD2. CDR3 length equals 12 residues. Germline assignment: CDR1 SGHVS and CDR2 FNYEAQ. The ends lost 5 bases at V and 7 bases at J; junction bases unmatched: 3. The CDR3 region is CASSPGGNTQYF. Here the CDR3 DNA reads TGTGCCAGCAGCCCCGGGGGGAATACGCAGTATTTT. Complete variable domain (other parts from reference TRBV7-6 and TRBJ2-3): GAGVSQSPRYKVTKRGQDVALRCDPISGHVSLYWYRQALGQGPEFLTYFNYEAQQDKSGLPNDRFSAERPEGSISTLTIQRTEQRDSAMYRCASSPGGNTQYFGPGTRLTVL.

About this clone itself: This is likely an artifact of a read error, given a far larger clone one base away. CDR3 protein: CASSSYEQYF. CDR3 nucleotide sequence: TGTGCCAGCAGCTCCTACGAGCAGTACTTC. The rearrangement uses TRBV5-6 and TRBJ2-7; D uncertain. CDR1 SGHDT and CDR2 YYEEEE come from the germline V gene. The CDR3 loop spans 10 amino acids. The ends were cut back, 3 bases at V and 2 bases at J, with 0 bases in the middle. The variable domain in full, with the rest retrieved from reference TRBV5-6 and TRBJ2-7, is DAGVTQSPTHLIKTRGQQVTLRCSPKSGHDTVSWYQQALGQGPQFIFQYYEEEERQRGNFPDRFSGHQFPNYSSELNVNALLLGDSALYLCASSSYEQYFGPGTRLTVT.

The chain has TRBV6-5 and TRBJ2-7; 8 bases match TRBD1. CDR1 MNHEY and CDR2 SVGAGI come from the germline V gene. V was pared by 6 bases and J by 6 bases, with 10 bases of the junction left unmatched. The CDR3 is made up of 14 amino acids. The CDR3 coding sequence is TGTGCCAGCAGAGACAGGGGACTCGCCCTCGAGCAGTACTTC. The encoded protein is CASRDRGLALEQYF.

This chain links TRBV5-1 with TRBJ2-2; 14 bases fit TRBD2. V lost 4 bases, J lost 4 bases, and 3 bases stayed unmatched. Germline V gives CDR1 SGHRS, CDR2 YFSETQ. CDR3 length: 16 residues. The CDR3 bases are TGCGCCAGCAGCCCGGGACTAGCGGGAGCCACCGGGGAGCTGTTTTTT. Its translation is CASSPGLAGATGELFF.

This clone has only a few counts. The chain links TRBV10-2 to TRBJ2-5; maybe TRBD2 (6 bases). From germline, CDR1 is WSHSY and CDR2 SAAADI. Trimming removed 2 bases from V and 4 bases from J, with 11 bases in between. The CDR3 runs 14 residues. This CDR3 is CASSETGGRETQYF. CDR3 sequence (DNA): TGCGCCAGCAGTGAGACCGGGGGTCGAGAGACCCAGTACTTC.